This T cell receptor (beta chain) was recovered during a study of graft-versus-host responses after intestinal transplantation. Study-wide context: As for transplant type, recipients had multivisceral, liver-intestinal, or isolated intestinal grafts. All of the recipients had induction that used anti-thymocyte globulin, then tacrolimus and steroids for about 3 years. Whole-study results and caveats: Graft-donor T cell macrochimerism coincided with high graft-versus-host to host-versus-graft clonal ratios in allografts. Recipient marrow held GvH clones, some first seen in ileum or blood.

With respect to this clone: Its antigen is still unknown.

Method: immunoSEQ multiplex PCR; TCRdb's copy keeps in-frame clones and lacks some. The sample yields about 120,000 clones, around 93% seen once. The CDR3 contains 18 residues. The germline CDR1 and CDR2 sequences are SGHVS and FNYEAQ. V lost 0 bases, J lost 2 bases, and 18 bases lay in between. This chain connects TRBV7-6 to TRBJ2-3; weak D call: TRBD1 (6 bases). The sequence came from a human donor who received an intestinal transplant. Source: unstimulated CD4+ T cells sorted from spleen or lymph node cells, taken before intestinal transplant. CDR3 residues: CASSLALMTGGPTDTQYF. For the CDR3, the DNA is TGTGCCAGCAGCTTAGCGCTGATGACAGGCGGCCCCACAGATACGCAGTATTTT.